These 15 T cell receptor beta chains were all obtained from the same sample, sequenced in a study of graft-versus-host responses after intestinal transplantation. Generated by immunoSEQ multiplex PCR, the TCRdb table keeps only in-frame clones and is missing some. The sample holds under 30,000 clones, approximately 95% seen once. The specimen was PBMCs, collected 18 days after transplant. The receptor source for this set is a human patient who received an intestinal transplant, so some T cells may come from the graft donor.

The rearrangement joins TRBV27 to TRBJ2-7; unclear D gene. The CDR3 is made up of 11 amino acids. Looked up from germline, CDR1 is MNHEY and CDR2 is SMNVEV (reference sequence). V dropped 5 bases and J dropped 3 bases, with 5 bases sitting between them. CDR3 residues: CASSDGYEQYF. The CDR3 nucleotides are TGTGCCAGCAGTGACGGCTACGAGCAGTACTTC.

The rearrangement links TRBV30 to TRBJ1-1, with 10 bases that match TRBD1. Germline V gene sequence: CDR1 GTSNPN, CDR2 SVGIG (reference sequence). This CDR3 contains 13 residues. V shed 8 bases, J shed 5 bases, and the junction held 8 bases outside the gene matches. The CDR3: CAATGTGDTEAFF. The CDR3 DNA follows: TGTGCCGCGACCGGGACAGGGGATACTGAAGCTTTCTTT.

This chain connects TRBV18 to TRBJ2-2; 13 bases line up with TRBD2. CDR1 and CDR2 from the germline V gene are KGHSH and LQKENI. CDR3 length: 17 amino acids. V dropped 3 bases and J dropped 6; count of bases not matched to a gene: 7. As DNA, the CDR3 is TGTGCCAGCTCACCGGGACTAGCGGGACGGGCGCCCGGGGAGCTGTTTTTT. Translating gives CASSPGLAGRAPGELFF.

CDR3 protein: CASSLSSENTIYF. The CDR3 coding sequence is TGTGCCAGCAGCTTGAGCAGCGAAAACACCATATATTTT. The V call is TRBV5-4, the J call TRBJ1-3, with unresolved D. The CDR3 runs to 13 residues. Germline V gene lookup returns CDR1 SGHNT and CDR2 YYREEE (reference sequence). The V end was cut by 1 base, the J end by 6 bases, with 8 bases between.

The CDR3, as DNA: TGTGCCAGCAGTTTTACCCCGGACAGGGTCTATGGCTACACCTTC. Translation: CASSFTPDRVYGYTF. The chain employs TRBV27 and TRBJ1-2, with 8 bases lining up with TRBD1. The CDR3 is 15 amino acids. With 3 bases clipped from V and 4 bases from J, the junction kept 7 bases outside the gene matches. Germline CDR1 reads MNHEY; CDR2 reads SMNVEV (reference sequence).

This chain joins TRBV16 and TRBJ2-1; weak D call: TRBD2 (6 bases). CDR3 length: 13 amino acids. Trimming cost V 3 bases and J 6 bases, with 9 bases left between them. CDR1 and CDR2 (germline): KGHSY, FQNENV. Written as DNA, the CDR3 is TGTGCCAGCAGCCATGGGGGGAGCAATGAGCAGTTCTTC. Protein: CASSHGGSNEQFF.

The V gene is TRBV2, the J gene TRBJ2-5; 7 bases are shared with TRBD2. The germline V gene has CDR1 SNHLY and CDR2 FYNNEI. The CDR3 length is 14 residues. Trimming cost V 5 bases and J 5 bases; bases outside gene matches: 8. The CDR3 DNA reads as TGTGCCAGCAGTCCTGGGGCGGGGGTCGAGACCCAGTACTTC. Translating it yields CASSPGAGVETQYF.

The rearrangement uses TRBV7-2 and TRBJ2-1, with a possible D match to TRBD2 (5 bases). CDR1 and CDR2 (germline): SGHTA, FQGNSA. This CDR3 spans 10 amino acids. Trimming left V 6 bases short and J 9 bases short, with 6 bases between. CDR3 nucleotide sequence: TGTGCCAGCAGGGCGGGTGAGCAGTTCTTC. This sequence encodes CASRAGEQFF.

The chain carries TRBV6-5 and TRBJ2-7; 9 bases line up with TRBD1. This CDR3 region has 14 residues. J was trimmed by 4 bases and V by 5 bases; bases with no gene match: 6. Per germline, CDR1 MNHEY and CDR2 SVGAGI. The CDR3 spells CASSPWTGAYEQYF. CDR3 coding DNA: TGTGCCAGCAGTCCCTGGACAGGGGCATACGAGCAGTACTTC.

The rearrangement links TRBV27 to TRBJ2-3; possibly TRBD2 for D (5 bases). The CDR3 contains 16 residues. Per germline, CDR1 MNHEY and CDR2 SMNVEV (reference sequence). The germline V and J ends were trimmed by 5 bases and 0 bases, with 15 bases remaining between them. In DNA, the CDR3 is TGTGCCAGCAGTCCCCTCGAAGGCGGGAGCACAGATACGCAGTATTTT. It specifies CASSPLEGGSTDTQYF.

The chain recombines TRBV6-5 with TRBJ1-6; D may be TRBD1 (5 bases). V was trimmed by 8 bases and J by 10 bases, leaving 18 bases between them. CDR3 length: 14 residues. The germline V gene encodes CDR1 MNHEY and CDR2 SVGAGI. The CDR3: CASGLGGEGSPLHF. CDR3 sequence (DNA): TGTGCCAGCGGCCTTGGAGGGGAAGGCTCACCCCTCCACTTT.

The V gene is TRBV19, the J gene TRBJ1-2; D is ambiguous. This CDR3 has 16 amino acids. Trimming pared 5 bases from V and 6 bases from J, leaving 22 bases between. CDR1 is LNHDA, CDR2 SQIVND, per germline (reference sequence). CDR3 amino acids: CASSDWRGLVLDGYTF. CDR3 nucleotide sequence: TGTGCCAGTAGTGATTGGCGGGGATTGGTGTTGGATGGCTACACCTTC.

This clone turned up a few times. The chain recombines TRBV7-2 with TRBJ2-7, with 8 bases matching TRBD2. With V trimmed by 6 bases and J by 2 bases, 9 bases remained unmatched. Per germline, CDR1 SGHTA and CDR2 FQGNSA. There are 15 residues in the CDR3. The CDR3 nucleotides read TGTGCCAGCAGTAACCGGGGGGGCTCAGCCTACGAGCAGTACTTC. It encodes CASSNRGGSAYEQYF.

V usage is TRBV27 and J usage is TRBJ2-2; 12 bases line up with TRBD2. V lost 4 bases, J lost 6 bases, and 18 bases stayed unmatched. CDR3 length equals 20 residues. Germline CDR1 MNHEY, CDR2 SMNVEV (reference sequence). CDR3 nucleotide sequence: TGTGCCAGCAGTTCTCGAGCCCGACTAGCGGGGGCCAATTACCCCGGGGAGCTGTTTTTT. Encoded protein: CASSSRARLAGANYPGELFF.

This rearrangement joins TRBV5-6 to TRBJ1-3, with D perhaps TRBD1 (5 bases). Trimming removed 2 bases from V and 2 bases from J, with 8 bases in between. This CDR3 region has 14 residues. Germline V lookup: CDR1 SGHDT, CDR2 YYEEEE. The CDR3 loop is CASSFGGAGNTIYF. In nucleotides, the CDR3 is TGTGCCAGCAGCTTTGGGGGTGCTGGAAACACCATATATTTT.